There are many counts of the clone carrying this TCR beta chain. This sample is drawn from a study of regulatory T cells in long-lasting Graves disease. The CDR3 contains 16 residues. V shed 1 base and J 3 bases; nucleotides not matched to a gene: 4. Relying on iRepertoire HTBI primers and Arm-PCR of CDR3 regions, the team built TCR beta libraries. TCRdb reprocessed the multiplex PCR reads with MiXCR, giving one entry per CDR3 protein. The sample contains 360,000 or so distinct CDR3 sequences, around 23% of which appear only once. Time point denoted: persistent/refractory GD, antithyroid drugs over 5 years with positive TRAb. Following extraction of RNA from PBMCs, that RNA was used to make the TCR library.

V and J are TRBV12-3 or TRBV12-4 and TRBJ2-5, with 11 positions matching TRBD2. Source: peripheral blood mononuclear cells (PBMCs), taken when the disease was refractory, from a patient treated with antithyroid drugs. This TCR was recovered from a woman aged 40 to 49 with Graves disease. The CDR3 protein is CASSLVPGLAEETQYF. CDR3 coding DNA: TGTGCCAGCAGTTTAGTCCCGGGACTAGCGGAAGAGACCCAGTACTTC.